This TCR beta chain was identified in a study of breast tumors, draining lymph nodes, adjacent tissues. General study findings and limits: Tumor T cell lymph node origin was a supported hypothesis, not proven. Luminal-like breast cancer showed significantly higher tumor–nontumor repertoire similarity than basal-like. Compared with lymph nodes, tumors were less diverse; compared with nontumor tissue, more. Most tumor T cells seemingly derive from lymph node, then expand in tumor.

Ten or more counts support this clonotype. The antigen is not known. TCRdb reprocessed the multiplex PCR reads via MiXCR and lists one record per CDR3 protein. This table has under 35,000 distinct CDR3 sequences, under 80% appearing once. Germline lookup yields CDR1 MNHEY and CDR2 SMNVEV (reference sequence). V dropped 4 bases and J dropped 6; count of bases not matched to a gene: 13. The CDR3 runs 18 residues. V gene TRBV27 combines with J gene TRBJ2-1; 12 nucleotides agree with TRBD2. Sequenced material: breast tumor tissue. The receptor was isolated from a female donor with breast cancer. Some clones in this sample may be carry-over from other donors' samples. The CDR3 protein is CASSSIFETSGSGNEQFF. The CDR3 DNA reads as TGTGCCAGCAGTTCGATCTTCGAGACTAGCGGGAGTGGCAATGAGCAGTTCTTC.